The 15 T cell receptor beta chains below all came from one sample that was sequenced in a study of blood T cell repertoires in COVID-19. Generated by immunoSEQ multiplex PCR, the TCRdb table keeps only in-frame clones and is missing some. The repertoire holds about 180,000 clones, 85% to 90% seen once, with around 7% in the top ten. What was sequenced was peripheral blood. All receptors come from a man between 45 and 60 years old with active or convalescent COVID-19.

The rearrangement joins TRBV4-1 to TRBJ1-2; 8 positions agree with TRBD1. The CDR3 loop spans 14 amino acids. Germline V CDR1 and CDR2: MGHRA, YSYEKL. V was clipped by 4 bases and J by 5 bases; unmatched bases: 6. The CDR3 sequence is CASSPPGQEYGYTF. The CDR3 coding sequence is TGCGCCAGCAGCCCCCCGGGACAGGAGTATGGCTACACCTTC.

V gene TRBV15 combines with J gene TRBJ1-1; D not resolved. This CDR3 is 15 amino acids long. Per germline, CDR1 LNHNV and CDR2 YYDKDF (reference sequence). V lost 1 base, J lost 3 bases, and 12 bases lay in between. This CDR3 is CATSRGPGAYTEAFF. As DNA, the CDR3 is TGTGCCACCAGCAGAGGACCGGGAGCCTACACTGAAGCTTTCTTT.

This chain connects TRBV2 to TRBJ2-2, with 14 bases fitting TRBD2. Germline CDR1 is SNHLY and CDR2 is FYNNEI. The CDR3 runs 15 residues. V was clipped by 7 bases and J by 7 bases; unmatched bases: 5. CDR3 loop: CASTGTSGGRGELFF. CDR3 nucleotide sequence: TGTGCCAGCACCGGGACTAGCGGGGGTCGCGGGGAGCTGTTTTTT.

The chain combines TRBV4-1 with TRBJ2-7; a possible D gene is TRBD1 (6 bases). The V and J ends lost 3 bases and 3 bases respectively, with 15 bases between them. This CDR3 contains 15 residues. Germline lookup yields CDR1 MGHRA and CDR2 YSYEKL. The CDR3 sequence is CASSQPPQGFYEQYF. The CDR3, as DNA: TGCGCCAGCAGCCAGCCTCCCCAGGGGTTCTACGAGCAGTACTTC.

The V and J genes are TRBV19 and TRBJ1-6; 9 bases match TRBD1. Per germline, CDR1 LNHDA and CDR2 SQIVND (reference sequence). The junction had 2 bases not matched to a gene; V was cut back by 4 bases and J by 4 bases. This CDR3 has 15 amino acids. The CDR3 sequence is CASSKGQGYNSPLHF. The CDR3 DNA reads TGTGCCAGTAGTAAAGGACAGGGGTATAATTCACCCCTCCACTTT.

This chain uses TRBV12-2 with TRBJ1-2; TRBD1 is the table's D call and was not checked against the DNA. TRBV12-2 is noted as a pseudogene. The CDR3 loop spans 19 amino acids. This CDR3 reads CASRLPPGEGQGAVNGYTF. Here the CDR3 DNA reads TGTGCAAGTCGCTTACCCCCGGGGGAGGGACAGGGGGCGGTTAATGGCTACACCTTC.

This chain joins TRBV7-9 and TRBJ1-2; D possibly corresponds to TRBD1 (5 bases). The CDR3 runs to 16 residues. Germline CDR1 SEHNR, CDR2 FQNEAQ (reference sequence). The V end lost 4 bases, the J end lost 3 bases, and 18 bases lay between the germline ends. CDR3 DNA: TGTGCCAGCAGCTCTACGGAAACCGGGACTTACTATGGCTACACCTTC. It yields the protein CASSSTETGTYYGYTF.

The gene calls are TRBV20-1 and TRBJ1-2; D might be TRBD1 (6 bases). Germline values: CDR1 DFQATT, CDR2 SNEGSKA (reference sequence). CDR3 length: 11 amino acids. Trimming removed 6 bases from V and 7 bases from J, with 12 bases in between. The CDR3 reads CSASPGVGYTF. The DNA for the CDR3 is TGCAGTGCCTCACCAGGGGTTGGCTACACCTTC.

CDR3 protein: CASSPGVGNSPLHF. CDR3 nucleotides: TGTGCCAGTAGTCCCGGGGTCGGCAATTCACCCCTCCACTTT. This sequence joins TRBV19 and TRBJ1-6; the D is unclear. The germline CDR1 and CDR2 sequences are LNHDA and SQIVND (reference sequence). This CDR3 is built from 14 residues. The ends were cut back, 5 bases at V and 7 bases at J, with 12 bases in the middle.

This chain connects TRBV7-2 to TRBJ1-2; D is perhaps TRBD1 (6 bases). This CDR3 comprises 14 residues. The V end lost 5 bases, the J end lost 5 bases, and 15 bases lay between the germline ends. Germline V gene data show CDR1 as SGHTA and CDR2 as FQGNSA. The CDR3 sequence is CASSRDKADYGYTF. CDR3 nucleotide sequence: TGTGCCAGCAGCAGGGACAAAGCGGATTATGGCTACACCTTC.

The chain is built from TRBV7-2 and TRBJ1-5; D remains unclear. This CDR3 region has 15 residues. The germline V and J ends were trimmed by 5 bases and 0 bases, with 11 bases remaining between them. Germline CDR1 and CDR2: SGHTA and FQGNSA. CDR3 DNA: TGTGCCAGCAGCGGTACGGGAGATAGCAATCAGCCCCAGCATTTT. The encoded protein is CASSGTGDSNQPQHF. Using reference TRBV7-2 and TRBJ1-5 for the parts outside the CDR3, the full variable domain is GAGVSQSPSNKVTEKGKDVELRCDPISGHTALYWYRQSLGQGLEFLIYFQGNSAPDKSGLPSDRFSAERTGGSVSTLTIQRTQQEDSAVYLCASSGTGDSNQPQHFGDGTRLSIL.

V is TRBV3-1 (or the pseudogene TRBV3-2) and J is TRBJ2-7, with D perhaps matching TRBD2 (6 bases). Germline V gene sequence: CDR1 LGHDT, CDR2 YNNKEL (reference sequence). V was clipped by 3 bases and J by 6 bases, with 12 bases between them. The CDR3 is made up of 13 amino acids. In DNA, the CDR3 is TGTGCCAGCAGCCACCGGGAGCCAGCCGAGCAGTACTTC. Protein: CASSHREPAEQYF.

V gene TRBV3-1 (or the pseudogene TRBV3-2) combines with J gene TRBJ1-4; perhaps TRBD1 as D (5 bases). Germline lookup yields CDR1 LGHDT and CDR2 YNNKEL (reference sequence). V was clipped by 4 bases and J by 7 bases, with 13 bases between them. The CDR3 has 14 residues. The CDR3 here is CASSLPEGFEKLFF. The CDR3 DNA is TGTGCCAGCAGCCTCCCGGAGGGGTTTGAAAAACTGTTTTTT.

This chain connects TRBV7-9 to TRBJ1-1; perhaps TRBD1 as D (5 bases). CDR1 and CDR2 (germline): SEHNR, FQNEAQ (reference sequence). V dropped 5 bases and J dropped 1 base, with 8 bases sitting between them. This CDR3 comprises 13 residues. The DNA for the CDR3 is TGTGCCAGCAGCCAAACAGGGAACACTGAAGCTTTCTTT. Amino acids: CASSQTGNTEAFF.

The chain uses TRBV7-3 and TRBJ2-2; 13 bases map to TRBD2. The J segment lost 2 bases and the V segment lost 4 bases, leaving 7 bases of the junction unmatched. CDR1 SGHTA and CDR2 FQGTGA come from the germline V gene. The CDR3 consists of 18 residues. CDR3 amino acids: CASSWGGTSGTNTGELFF. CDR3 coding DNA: TGTGCCAGCAGCTGGGGCGGGACTAGCGGGACTAACACCGGGGAGCTGTTTTTT. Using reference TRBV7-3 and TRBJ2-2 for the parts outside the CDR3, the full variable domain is GAGVSQTPSNKVTEKGKYVELRCDPISGHTALYWYRQSLGQGPEFLIYFQGTGAADDSGLPNDRFFAVRPEGSVSTLKIQRTERGDSAVYLCASSWGGTSGTNTGELFFGEGSRLTVL.